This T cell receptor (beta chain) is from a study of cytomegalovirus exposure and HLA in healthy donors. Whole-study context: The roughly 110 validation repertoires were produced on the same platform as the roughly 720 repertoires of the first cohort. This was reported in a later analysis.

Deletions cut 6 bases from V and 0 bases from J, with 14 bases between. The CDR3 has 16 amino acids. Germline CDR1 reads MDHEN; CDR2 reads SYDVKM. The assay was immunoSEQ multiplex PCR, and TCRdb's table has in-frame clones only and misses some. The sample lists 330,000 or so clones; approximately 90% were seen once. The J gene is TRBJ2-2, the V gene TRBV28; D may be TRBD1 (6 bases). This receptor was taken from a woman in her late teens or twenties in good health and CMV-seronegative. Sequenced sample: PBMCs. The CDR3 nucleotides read TGTGCCAGCAGCCTCGGGACATCAACGAACACCGGGGAGCTGTTTTTT. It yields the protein CASSLGTSTNTGELFF.